These 22 T cell receptor beta chains originate from one sample sequenced in a study of T-cell reconstitution after alpha-beta-depleted transplantation in children. TCRbeta library construction was performed incorporating unique molecular identifiers. TCRdb passed the PCR reads through MiXCR, listing each CDR3 protein once. Of approximately 520,000 distinct CDR3 sequences listed, over 10% are singletons. Sequenced here: PBMCs, mostly from graft donor cells, sampled 180 days after TCRalphabeta/CD19-depleted stem cell transplant. The receptors come from a female patient between 2 and 15 years old who had a stem cell transplant for aplastic anemia, so the T cells may come from the graft donor.

This chain links TRBV5-1 with TRBJ2-3; the match to TRBD2 covers 15 bases. Unmatched junction bases numbered 12, after V lost 3 bases and J lost 4 bases. The CDR3 has 19 residues. CDR1 and CDR2 (germline): SGHRS, YFSETQ. CDR3 DNA: TGCGCCAGCAGCTGGGGACTAGCGGGAGGTGTTCCGTCCGCAGATACGCAGTATTTT. Encoded protein: CASSWGLAGGVPSADTQYF.

In its sample, this clonotype was seen a few times. J is TRBJ1-4 and V is TRBV7-9; D is ambiguous. Germline CDR1 reads SEHNR; CDR2 reads FQNEAQ (reference sequence). The V end was cut by 0 bases, the J end by 0 bases, with 8 bases between. The CDR3 is made up of 16 amino acids. This chain's CDR3 is CASSLAWESTNEKLFF. The CDR3 nucleotides are TGTGCCAGCAGCTTAGCGTGGGAATCAACTAATGAAAAACTGTTTTTT.

This clonotype occurred many times. V usage is TRBV12-3 or TRBV12-4 and J usage is TRBJ2-1, with 11 bases aligning to TRBD1. The J segment lost 12 bases and the V segment lost 5 bases, leaving 6 bases of the junction unmatched. This CDR3 is 13 amino acids long. The CDR3 reads CASSMGTGGRQFF. The CDR3 bases are TGTGCCAGCAGTATGGGGACAGGGGGAAGGCAGTTCTTC.

This clonotype was counted many times. The J gene is TRBJ1-2, the V gene TRBV4-2, with 9 positions matching TRBD1. V shed 0 bases and J 3 bases; nucleotides not matched to a gene: 2. This CDR3 has 15 amino acids. In germline, CDR1 is LGHNA, CDR2 YNFKEQ. The CDR3 here is CASSQEDRGYYGYTF. DNA of the CDR3: TGTGCCAGCAGCCAAGAGGACAGGGGATACTATGGCTACACCTTC.

This clonotype was counted between two and nine times. This rearrangement joins TRBV18 to TRBJ2-3; D gene uncertain. Germline V gene lookup returns CDR1 KGHSH and CDR2 LQKENI. The V gene lost 3 bases and the J gene lost 2 bases, with 9 bases spanning the gap. The CDR3 extends over 14 amino acids. This CDR3 reads CASSPPTFTDTQYF. For the CDR3, the DNA is TGTGCCAGCTCACCCCCGACCTTCACAGATACGCAGTATTTT.

This clonotype has a count of ten or more. The chain joins TRBV29-1 to TRBJ1-1; D possibly corresponds to TRBD1 (5 bases). With 1 base removed from V and 6 bases from J, the gap between germline ends came to 12 bases. Germline CDR1 reads SQVTM; CDR2 reads ANQGSEA. The CDR3 contains 13 residues. CDR3 nucleotide sequence: TGCAGCGTTGAAGGAGGGGCGGCCGCTGAAGCTTTCTTT. This sequence encodes CSVEGGAAAEAFF. Using reference TRBV29-1 and TRBJ1-1 for the parts outside the CDR3, the full variable domain is SAVISQKPSRDICQRGTSLTIQCQVDSQVTMMFWYRQQPGQSLTLIATANQGSEATYESGFVIDKFPISRPNLTFSTLTVSNMSPEDSSIYLCSVEGGAAAEAFFGQGTRLTVV.

This clonotype was counted between two and nine times. The chain recombines TRBV6-2 or TRBV6-3 with TRBJ1-5; no firm D call. V lost 2 bases, J lost 0 bases, and 8 bases lay in between. CDR1 is MNHEY, CDR2 SVGEGT, per germline. This CDR3 spans 15 amino acids. The CDR3 reads CASSYVAYSNQPQHF. The CDR3 DNA is TGTGCCAGCAGTTACGTCGCCTATAGCAATCAGCCCCAGCATTTT.

This clonotype occurred a few times. This chain uses TRBV20-1 with TRBJ2-1; 12 bases agree with TRBD2. Germline V CDR1 and CDR2: DFQATT, SNEGSKA (reference sequence). The CDR3 runs to 14 residues. The junction had 9 bases not matched to a gene; V was cut back by 6 bases and J by 9 bases. The chain's CDR3 is CSAQPSGRDGEQFF. The CDR3 DNA reads as TGCAGTGCCCAGCCTAGCGGGAGGGACGGTGAGCAGTTCTTC.

This chain connects TRBV4-1 to TRBJ1-5; no clear D gene. Trimming removed 0 bases from V and 2 bases from J, with 11 bases in between. This CDR3 comprises 16 residues. Germline V gives CDR1 MGHRA, CDR2 YSYEKL. CDR3 sequence (DNA): TGCGCCAGCAGCCAAGAGGTCTTATACGGCAATCAGCCCCAGCATTTT. This gives the protein CASSQEVLYGNQPQHF.

There are a few counts of this clonotype. This chain connects TRBV13 to TRBJ2-7, with D perhaps TRBD2 (6 bases). Germline V gives CDR1 PRHDT, CDR2 FYEKMQ (reference sequence). V was trimmed by 3 bases and J by 6 bases, leaving 9 bases between them. This CDR3 is built from 12 residues. The CDR3: CASSFVGGEQYV. The DNA for the CDR3 is TGTGCCAGCAGCTTTGTGGGGGGCGAGCAGTACGTC.

This clonotype was seen ten or more times. The chain recombines TRBV10-3 with TRBJ2-2; TRBD2 is a possible D gene (5 bases). The CDR3 extends over 14 amino acids. V was pared by 10 bases and J by 4 bases, with 16 bases between. Germline lookup yields CDR1 ENHRY and CDR2 SYGVKD. CDR3 loop: CATQRRPGTGELFF. The CDR3 DNA follows: TGTGCCACTCAGCGGCGCCCAGGCACCGGGGAGCTGTTTTTT.

This clonotype was counted between two and nine times. A much larger clone differs from this one at a single base, so this may be a read error. This rearrangement joins TRBV7-2 to TRBJ2-5; D remains ambiguous. The CDR3 length is 13 residues. Germline values: CDR1 SGHTA, CDR2 FQGNSA. V lost 3 bases and J 2 bases, leaving 7 bases between the germline ends. The CDR3 loop is CASSLGKQETQYF. The DNA of the CDR3 is TGTGCCAGCAGCTTGGGAAAGCAAGAGACCCAGTACTTC.

The V call is TRBV7-2, the J call TRBJ2-1, with 10 bases fitting TRBD1. Germline lookup yields CDR1 SGHTA and CDR2 FQGNSA. V was clipped by 3 bases and J by 7 bases; unmatched bases: 6. The CDR3 is 15 residues long. The CDR3 here is CASSFDRGLGNEQFF. Written as DNA, the CDR3 is TGTGCCAGCAGCTTCGACAGGGGGCTGGGGAATGAGCAGTTCTTC.

This clonotype was seen a few times. The rearrangement uses TRBV6-1 and TRBJ1-4; D possibly corresponds to TRBD1 (5 bases). This CDR3 is 13 amino acids long. Germline V gives CDR1 MNHNS, CDR2 SASEGT. V gave up 3 bases and J gave up 8 bases, with 10 bases separating them. CDR3 residues: CASSEGRGEKLFF. The CDR3 DNA is TGTGCCAGCAGTGAGGGACGCGGGGAAAAACTGTTTTTT.

This clonotype was seen a few times. In DNA, the CDR3 is TGTGCCAGCAGTCCGAACTCGGGAGTCCACTACGAGCAGTACTTC. Its translation is CASSPNSGVHYEQYF. The rearrangement links TRBV27 to TRBJ2-7; perhaps TRBD2 as D (6 bases). Trimming removed 5 bases from V and 3 bases from J, with 17 bases in between. CDR1 is MNHEY and CDR2 is SMNVEV in the germline V gene (reference sequence). This CDR3 comprises 15 residues.

This clonotype was counted a few times. The V and J genes are TRBV9 and TRBJ2-1; 8 bases are shared with TRBD2. Looked up from germline, CDR1 is SGDLS and CDR2 is YYNGEE. The CDR3 contains 16 residues. V shed 0 bases, J shed 7 bases, and the junction held 9 bases outside the gene matches. Written as DNA, the CDR3 is TGTGCCAGCAGCGTAGTTGGGACTAGGGGAATTAATGAGCAGTTCTTC. This encodes CASSVVGTRGINEQFF.

This clonotype showed up just a few times. The chain employs TRBV12-3 or TRBV12-4 and TRBJ2-4, with 7 bases matching TRBD1. J lost 15 bases, V lost 5 bases, and 10 bases had no gene match. This CDR3 region has 12 residues. CDR3 in amino acids: CASSPGAGGPYF. The CDR3, as DNA: TGTGCCAGCAGTCCAGGGGCAGGGGGTCCGTACTTC.

This clonotype has a handful of counts. J is TRBJ2-2 and V is TRBV7-2; D is unresolved. The CDR3 loop spans 15 amino acids. V lost 3 bases and J 6 bases, leaving 14 bases between the germline ends. Germline V gene lookup returns CDR1 SGHTA and CDR2 FQGNSA. This chain's CDR3 is CASSFTRAHAGELFF. Written as DNA, the CDR3 is TGTGCCAGCAGCTTTACGCGAGCGCACGCCGGGGAGCTGTTTTTT. Combining the CDR3 with reference TRBV7-2 and TRBJ2-2 gives the whole variable domain GAGVSQSPSNKVTEKGKDVELRCDPISGHTALYWYRQSLGQGLEFLIYFQGNSAPDKSGLPSDRFSAERTGGSVSTLTIQRTQQEDSAVYLCASSFTRAHAGELFFGEGSRLTVL.

The chain couples TRBV11-3 to TRBJ2-1, with 12 bases identical to TRBD2. CDR1 SGHNT and CDR2 YENEEA come from the germline V gene. CDR3 length equals 16 residues. V dropped 5 bases and J dropped 9; count of bases not matched to a gene: 11. The CDR3 here is CASSLSRLAGGGEQFF. The CDR3 DNA reads as TGTGCCAGCAGCCTCTCCCGGCTAGCGGGAGGGGGTGAGCAGTTCTTC.

This clonotype was recorded many times. The chain joins TRBV12-3 or TRBV12-4 to TRBJ1-1, with unresolved D. Trimming pared 2 bases from V and 0 bases from J, leaving 4 bases between. The CDR3 has 13 residues. The DNA for the CDR3 is TGTGCCAGCAGTTTAAAGATGAACACTGAAGCTTTCTTT. Translation: CASSLKMNTEAFF.

Ten or more counts support this clonotype. This chain links TRBV20-1 with TRBJ1-5; a weak D match, TRBD1 (6 bases). Between the trimmed V and J ends, which lost 1 base and 6 bases, there was a span of 16 bases. The CDR3 is made up of 15 amino acids. Germline V CDR1 and CDR2: DFQATT, SNEGSKA (reference sequence). DNA for the CDR3: TGCAGTGCTAGAGTTCGCCAGGGGTTAAGTCAGCCCCAGCATTTT. Translated: CSARVRQGLSQPQHF.

In this sample, this clonotype turned up a few times. The chain links TRBV20-1 to TRBJ1-5, with 8 bases fitting TRBD1. Trimming removed 3 bases from V and 4 bases from J; junction bases left unmatched: 11. The CDR3 totals 16 residues. Germline lookup yields CDR1 DFQATT and CDR2 SNEGSKA (reference sequence). As DNA, the CDR3 is TGCAGTGCTAGTCTACTAACCGGGACAGGTAATCAGCCCCAGCATTTT. Translating gives CSASLLTGTGNQPQHF.